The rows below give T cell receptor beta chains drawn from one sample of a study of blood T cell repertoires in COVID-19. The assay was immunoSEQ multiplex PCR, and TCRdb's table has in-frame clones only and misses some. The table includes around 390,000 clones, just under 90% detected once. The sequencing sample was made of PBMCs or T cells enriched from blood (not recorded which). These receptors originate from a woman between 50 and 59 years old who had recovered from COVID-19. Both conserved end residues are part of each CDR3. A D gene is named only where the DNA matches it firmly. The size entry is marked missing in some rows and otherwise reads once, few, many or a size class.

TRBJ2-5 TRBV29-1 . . CSANVDGFQETQYF TGCAGCGCTAACGTAGACGGGTTCCAAGAGACCCAGTACTTC
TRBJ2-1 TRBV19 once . CASEGGASYNEQFF TGTGCCAGTGAGGGGGGGGCTTCCTACAATGAGCAGTTCTTC
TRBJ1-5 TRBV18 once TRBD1 CASTGGSNQPQHF TGTGCCAGTACAGGGGGTAGCAATCAGCCCCAGCATTTT
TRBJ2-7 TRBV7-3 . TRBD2 CASSLIGGGGEQYF TGTGCCAGCAGCTTAATTGGCGGGGGAGGTGAGCAGTACTTC
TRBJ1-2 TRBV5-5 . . CASSLASFDSATYGYTF TGTGCCAGCAGCTTGGCTTCCTTCGACAGCGCTACCTATGGCTACACCTTC
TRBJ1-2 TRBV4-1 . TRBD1 CASSLTTGARGYTF TGCGCCAGCAGCCTCACGACAGGGGCGCGGGGCTACACCTTC
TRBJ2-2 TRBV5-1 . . CASLERTGELFF TGCGCCAGCTTAGAAAGAACCGGGGAGCTGTTTTTT
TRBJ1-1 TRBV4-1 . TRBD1 CASSLGQGAIGAFF TGCGCCAGCAGCCTGGGACAGGGGGCGATAGGAGCTTTCTTT
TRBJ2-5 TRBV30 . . CAWSRGRAETQYF TGTGCCTGGAGTAGGGGCAGGGCGGAGACCCAGTACTTC
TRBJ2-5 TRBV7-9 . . CASSQAPSRSGETQYF TGTGCCAGCAGTCAGGCCCCTTCAAGGTCTGGGGAGACCCAGTACTTC
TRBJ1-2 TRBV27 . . CASSLSLAGRDGYTF TGTGCCAGCAGTTTATCTTTGGCTGGGAGGGATGGCTACACCTTC
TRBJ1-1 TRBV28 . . CASSSAYQVIATEAFF TGTGCCAGCAGTTCCGCGTATCAGGTTATCGCCACTGAAGCTTTCTTT
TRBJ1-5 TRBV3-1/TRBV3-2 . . CASSQGWGGSNQPQHF TGTGCCAGCAGCCAAGGTTGGGGGGGGAGCAATCAGCCCCAGCATTTT
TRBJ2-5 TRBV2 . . CASSRPIRGETQYF TGTGCCAGCAGTCGGCCGATCAGGGGAGAGACCCAGTACTTC
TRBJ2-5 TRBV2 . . CASSSFSSETQYF TGTGCCAGCAGCAGTTTCTCTTCGGAGACCCAGTACTTC
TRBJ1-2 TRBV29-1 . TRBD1 CSSGPDRKGGYTF TGCAGCAGTGGGCCGGACAGGAAAGGGGGCTACACCTTC
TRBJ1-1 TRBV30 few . CAWRSGKRNTEAFF TGTGCCTGGAGGTCAGGGAAAAGGAATACTGAAGCTTTCTTT
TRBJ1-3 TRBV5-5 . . CASSRELTSGNTIYF TGTGCCAGCAGCCGGGAGTTAACCTCTGGAAACACCATATATTTT
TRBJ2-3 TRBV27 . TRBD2 CAAGGSSTDTQYF TGTGCCGCGGGGGGCTCTAGCACAGATACGCAGTATTTT
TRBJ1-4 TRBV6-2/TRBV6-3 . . CASSSKTVGSEKLFF TGTGCCAGCAGTTCAAAGACAGTCGGCTCGGAAAAACTGTTTTTT
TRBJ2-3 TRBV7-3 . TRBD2 CASSLGRGDTDTQYF TGTGCCAGCAGCCTGGGGCGGGGGGACACAGATACGCAGTATTTT
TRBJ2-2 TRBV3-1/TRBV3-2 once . CASSQGGGLNTGELFF TGTGCCAGCAGCCAAGGGGGAGGCTTGAACACCGGGGAGCTGTTTTTT
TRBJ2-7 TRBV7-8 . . CASSLTGWNYEQYF TGTGCCAGCAGCTTAACAGGGTGGAACTACGAGCAGTACTTC
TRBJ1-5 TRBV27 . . CASSFRGRGNQPQHF TGTGCCAGCAGTTTTCGAGGTCGGGGCAATCAGCCCCAGCATTTT
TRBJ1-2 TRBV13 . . CASSSGTLYGYTF TGTGCCAGCAGCTCCGGGACTCTTTATGGCTACACCTTC
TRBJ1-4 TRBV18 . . CASSPSLNHINEKLFF TGTGCCAGCTCACCAAGTCTGAACCACATTAATGAAAAACTGTTTTTT
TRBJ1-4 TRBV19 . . CASREQGREKLFF TGTGCCAGTAGAGAACAGGGACGTGAAAAACTGTTTTTT
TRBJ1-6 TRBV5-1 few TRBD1 CASSYGQGSNSPLHF TGCGCCAGCAGCTACGGACAGGGCTCAAATTCACCCCTCCACTTT
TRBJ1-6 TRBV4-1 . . CASSQKGQGQVSPLHF TGCGCCAGCAGCCAAAAGGGGCAGGGCCAGGTTTCACCCCTCCACTTT
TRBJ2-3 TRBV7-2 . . CASSAMGGDTQYF TGTGCCAGCAGCGCTATGGGAGGCGATACGCAGTATTTT
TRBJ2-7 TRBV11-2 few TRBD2 CASSWGRGVDEQYF TGTGCCAGCAGCTGGGGGAGGGGAGTCGACGAGCAGTACTTC
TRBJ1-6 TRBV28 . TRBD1 CASSFGTGYNSPLHF TGTGCCAGCAGTTTCGGGACAGGCTATAATTCACCCCTCCACTTT
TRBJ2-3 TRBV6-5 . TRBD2 CASSPSGATTDTQYF TGTGCCAGCAGTCCTAGCGGTGCTACCACAGATACGCAGTATTTT
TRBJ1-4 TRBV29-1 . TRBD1 CSAWLWDRGLFF TGCAGCGCGTGGCTTTGGGACAGGGGACTGTTTTTT
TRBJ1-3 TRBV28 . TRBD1 CASSRQGFAGNTIYF TGTGCCAGCAGTCGACAGGGATTTGCTGGAAACACCATATATTTT
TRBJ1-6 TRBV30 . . CAWRGSSYNSPLHF TGTGCCTGGCGAGGGAGCTCCTATAATTCACCCCTCCACTTT
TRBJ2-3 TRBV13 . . CASSLVGVRVDTQYF TGTGCCAGCAGCTTAGTTGGGGTCAGGGTAGATACGCAGTATTTT
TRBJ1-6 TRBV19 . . CASSGGDMSSYNSPLHF TGTGCCAGTTCTGGGGGGGACATGAGCTCCTATAATTCACCCCTCCACTTT
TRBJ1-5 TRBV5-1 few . CASSMDGPGPQHF TGCGCCAGCAGCATGGACGGCCCAGGACCCCAGCATTTT
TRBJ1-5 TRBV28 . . CASSSEQVSQPQHF TGTGCCAGCAGTTCCGAGCAGGTTAGTCAGCCCCAGCATTTT
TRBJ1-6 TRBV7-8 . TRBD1 CASSLGRQGYSPLHF TGTGCCAGCAGCTTGGGGCGACAGGGATATTCACCCCTCCACTTT
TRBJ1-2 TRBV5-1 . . CASSQTGLYGYTF TGCGCCAGCAGCCAAACAGGGTTATATGGCTACACCTTC
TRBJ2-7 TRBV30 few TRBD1 CAWSGQGYEQYF TGTGCCTGGAGTGGACAGGGCTACGAGCAGTACTTC
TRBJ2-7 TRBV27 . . CASSNRDSYEQYF TGTGCCAGCAGTAACCGCGACTCCTACGAGCAGTACTTC
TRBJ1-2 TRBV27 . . CASSRNSGGYGYTF TGTGCCAGCAGTCGCAACAGCGGGGGCTATGGCTACACCTTC
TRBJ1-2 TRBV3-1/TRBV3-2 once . CASSQGLAQAGYTF TGTGCCAGCAGCCAAGGACTTGCACAGGCCGGCTACACCTTC
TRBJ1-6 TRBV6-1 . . CASKATDANSPLHF TGTGCCAGTAAAGCAACAGATGCTAATTCACCCCTCCACTTT
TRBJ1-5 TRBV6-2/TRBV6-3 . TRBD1 CASSYSFGGRGTDQPQHF TGTGCCAGCAGTTACTCGTTTGGGGGCAGGGGGACGGATCAGCCCCAGCATTTT
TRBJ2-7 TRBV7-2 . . CASLVGNSYEQYF TGTGCCAGCCTAGTCGGGAACTCCTACGAGCAGTACTTC
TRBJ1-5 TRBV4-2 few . CASSQGQYSNQPQHF TGTGCCAGCAGCCAAGGACAGTATAGCAATCAGCCCCAGCATTTT
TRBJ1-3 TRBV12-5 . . CASGLGGVNTIYF TGTGCTAGTGGTTTGGGGGGGGTGAACACCATATATTTT
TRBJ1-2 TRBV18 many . CASSGLESYGYTF TGTGCCAGCTCAGGCCTGGAGTCCTATGGCTACACCTTC
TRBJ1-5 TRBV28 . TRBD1 CASNPAGGGNQPQHF TGTGCCAGCAATCCCGCAGGGGGCGGCAATCAGCCCCAGCATTTT
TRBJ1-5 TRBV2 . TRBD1 CASKSAGGLGPSNQPQHF TGTGCCAGCAAGAGCGCAGGGGGCCTCGGTCCAAGCAATCAGCCCCAGCATTTT
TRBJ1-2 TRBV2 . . CASRWEVRNYGYTF TGTGCCAGCAGGTGGGAGGTTCGAAACTATGGCTACACCTTC
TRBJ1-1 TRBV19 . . CASTDLGQSNTEAFF TGTGCCAGTACCGATCTGGGACAATCAAACACTGAAGCTTTCTTT
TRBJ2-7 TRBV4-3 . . CASSPLIESSYEQYF TGCGCCAGCAGCCCCCTAATAGAAAGCTCCTACGAGCAGTACTTC
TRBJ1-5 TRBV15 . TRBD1 CATSRTGGHQPQHF TGTGCCACCAGCCGGACAGGGGGCCATCAGCCCCAGCATTTT
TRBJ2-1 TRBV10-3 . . CAISVLEQFF TGTGCCATCAGTGTACTTGAGCAGTTCTTC
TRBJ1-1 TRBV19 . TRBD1 CASSIRRTGLEAFF TGTGCCAGTAGTATAAGGCGGACAGGGTTAGAAGCTTTCTTT